This TCR beta chain was captured by sequencing in a study of blood T cell repertoires in COVID-19. In the study overall: In each case, the material was cDNA or gDNA derived from T cells, B-cell-depleted T cells, or PBMCs.

CDR1 and CDR2 (germline): MNHEY, SVGAGI. The V and J ends lost 7 bases and 1 base, in that order; junction bases with no gene match: 3. The CDR3 is 13 residues long. The authors' processing: It was from reference gene primer amplification that nucleated cell counts were estimated. TCRdb's table, derived via immunoSEQ multiplex PCR, lists solely in-frame clones and lacks some. The DNA was the basis for D and trimming; V, J and clone size are from that table. This sample has around 16,000 clones, with just over 85% found just once. The material sequenced was peripheral blood. The source of this sequence is a human donor in a cohort sampled during active COVID-19. The genes are TRBV6-5 and TRBJ1-1; 7 bases line up with TRBD1. CDR3: CASTRQGNTEAFF. CDR3 nucleotides: TGTGCCAGCACAAGACAGGGGAACACTGAAGCTTTCTTT.